This T cell receptor (beta chain) was found in a study of blood T cell repertoires in COVID-19. Study overall: Samples came from the United States, Italy and Spain, spanning acute and convalescent COVID-19. PBMCs, B-cell-depleted T cells, or T cells provided the cDNA or gDNA that made up the material.

Followed over time, Seattle patients had been enrolled while infection was active. In the authors' workflow: Using reference gene primer amplification, nucleated cell counts were estimated. Assay: immunoSEQ multiplex PCR; the TCRdb copy retains only in-frame clones and omits some. Clone size and the V and J calls come from that table; the DNA yielded D and trimming. The table records 250,000 to 400,000 clones, roughly 88% of them present only once. This CDR3 is 14 amino acids long. V was shortened by 6 bases and J by 4 bases, with 15 bases between the two germline ends. The germline CDR1 and CDR2 sequences are MDHEN and SYDVKM.

This receptor was taken from a woman aged 25 to 39 with COVID-19, enrolled during active disease. Material for sequencing was peripheral blood. The chain couples TRBV28 to TRBJ1-2; D call uncertain. CDR3 in amino acids: CASSQVTVGYGYTF. The DNA of the CDR3 is TGTGCCAGCAGCCAGGTGACGGTCGGCTATGGCTACACCTTC.